The 8 T cell receptor beta chains presented below share a single source sample, sequenced in a study of T-cell memory formation after mild COVID-19. TCRdb ran MiXCR on the 5' RACE reads and lists one entry per CDR3 protein. The sample records about 290,000 distinct CDR3 sequences, around 17% being singletons. The specimen was PBMCs or a T cell subset sorted from them (not recorded which). The receptors come from a man aged 18 to 30 who had mild COVID-19 (a few samples of this study predate the infection). Cell type and time point are not known.

The chain combines TRBV19 with TRBJ1-5; a possible D gene is TRBD1 (6 bases). Germline V gene data show CDR1 as LNHDA and CDR2 as SQIVND (reference sequence). The V end was cut by 6 bases, the J end by 10 bases, with 13 bases between. This CDR3 spans 12 amino acids. The CDR3 is CASRTTGLPQHF. CDR3 DNA sequence: TGTGCCAGTAGAACGACAGGCCTACCCCAGCATTTT.

CDR3 region: CASSSRQGGEAFF. Here the CDR3 DNA reads TGTGCCAGCAGCTCCCGACAGGGCGGTGAAGCTTTCTTT. The rearrangement uses TRBV7-2 and TRBJ1-1; 7 bases fit TRBD1. Germline V gene lookup returns CDR1 SGHTA and CDR2 FQGNSA. The CDR3 is 13 amino acids. J lost 7 bases, V lost 4 bases, and 6 bases had no gene match.

This clonotype showed up just a few times. This chain joins TRBV5-6 and TRBJ2-3; D call uncertain. Germline CDR1 SGHDT, CDR2 YYEEEE. Trimming shortened V by 1 base and J by 9 bases, and 3 bases separated the two germline ends. The length of the CDR3 is 10 residues. This CDR3 reads CASSLSTQYF. DNA of the CDR3: TGTGCCAGCAGCTTGTCCACGCAGTATTTT.

This rearrangement joins TRBV7-9 to TRBJ2-1, with D perhaps TRBD2 (7 bases). V dropped 6 bases and J dropped 8 bases, with 17 bases sitting between them. Germline V gives CDR1 SEHNR, CDR2 FQNEAQ (reference sequence). This CDR3 region has 14 residues. The CDR3 DNA reads as TGTGCCAGCAGGGGAGGGTGGGGGGCCCATGAGCAGTTCTTC. This sequence encodes CASRGGWGAHEQFF.

In its sample, this clonotype was seen a few times. J is TRBJ2-2 and V is TRBV7-3; the D is unclear. Germline-derived CDR1 and CDR2 are SGHTA and FQGTGA. The CDR3 contains 15 residues. V dropped 1 base and J dropped 4 bases, with 10 bases sitting between them. CDR3 sequence reads: CASSLMGYGTGELFF. For the CDR3, the DNA is TGTGCCAGCAGCTTAATGGGGTATGGCACCGGGGAGCTGTTTTTT.

This clonotype has a handful of counts. The rearrangement joins TRBV6-6 to TRBJ1-1; D remains unclear. The CDR3 sequence is 15 residues long. V was shortened by 6 bases and J by 5 bases, with 19 bases between the two germline ends. CDR1 and CDR2 from the germline V gene are MNHNY and SVGAGI (reference sequence). This chain's CDR3 is CASRSGGPFGTEAFF. Written as DNA, the CDR3 is TGTGCCAGCAGGTCCGGCGGACCATTTGGAACTGAAGCTTTCTTT.

The sample holds a few counts of this clonotype. V gene TRBV6-5 combines with J gene TRBJ2-2; a possible D gene is TRBD2 (5 bases). CDR3 size: 13 residues. The V end was cut by 2 bases, the J end by 7 bases, with 8 bases between. From germline, CDR1 is MNHEY and CDR2 SVGAGI. The CDR3 bases are TGTGCCAGCAGTTACGATGGACTCGGGGAGCTGTTTTTT. This encodes CASSYDGLGELFF.

V is TRBV4-1 and J is TRBJ2-4; D possibly uses TRBD1 or TRBD2 (5 bases each). Trimming took 0 bases from V and 8 from J, leaving 8 bases between them. Germline V gene sequence: CDR1 MGHRA, CDR2 YSYEKL. There are 13 residues in the CDR3. DNA for the CDR3: TGCGCCAGCAGCCAAGATCTGGGGGACATTCAGTACTTC. It yields the protein CASSQDLGDIQYF.